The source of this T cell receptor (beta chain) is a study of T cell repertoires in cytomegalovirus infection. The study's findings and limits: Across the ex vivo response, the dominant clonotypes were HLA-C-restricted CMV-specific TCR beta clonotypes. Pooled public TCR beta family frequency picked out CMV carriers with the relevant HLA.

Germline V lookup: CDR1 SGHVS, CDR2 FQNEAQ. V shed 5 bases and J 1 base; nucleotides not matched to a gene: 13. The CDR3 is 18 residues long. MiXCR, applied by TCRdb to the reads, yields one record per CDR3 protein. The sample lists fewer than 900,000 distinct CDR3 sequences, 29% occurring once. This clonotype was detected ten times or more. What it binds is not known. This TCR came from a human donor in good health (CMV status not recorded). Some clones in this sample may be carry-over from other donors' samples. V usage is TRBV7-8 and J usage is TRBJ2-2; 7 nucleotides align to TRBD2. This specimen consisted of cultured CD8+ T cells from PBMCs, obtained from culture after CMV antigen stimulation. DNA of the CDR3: TGTGCCAGCAGCCCCCGGAGAGGGGCGGGGGAGAACACCGGGGAGCTGTTTTTT. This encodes CASSPRRGAGENTGELFF.